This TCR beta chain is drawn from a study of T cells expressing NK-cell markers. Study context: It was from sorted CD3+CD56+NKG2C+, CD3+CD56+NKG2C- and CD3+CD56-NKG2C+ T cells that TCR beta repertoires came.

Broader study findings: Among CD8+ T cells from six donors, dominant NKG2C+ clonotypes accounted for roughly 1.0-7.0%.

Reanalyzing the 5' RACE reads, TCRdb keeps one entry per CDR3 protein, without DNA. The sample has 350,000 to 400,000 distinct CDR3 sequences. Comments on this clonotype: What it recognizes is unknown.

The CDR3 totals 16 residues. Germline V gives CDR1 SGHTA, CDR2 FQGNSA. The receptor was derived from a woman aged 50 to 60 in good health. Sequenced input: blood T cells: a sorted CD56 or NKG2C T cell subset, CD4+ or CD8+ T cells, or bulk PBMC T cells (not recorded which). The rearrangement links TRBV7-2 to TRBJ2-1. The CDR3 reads CASSLSSGNSYNEQFF. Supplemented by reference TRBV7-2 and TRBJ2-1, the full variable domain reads GAGVSQSPSNKVTEKGKDVELRCDPISGHTALYWYRQSLGQGLEFLIYFQGNSAPDKSGLPSDRFSAERTGGSVSTLTIQRTQQEDSAVYLCASSLSSGNSYNEQFFGPGTRLTVL.